This TCR beta chain was recorded in a study of T cell responses to AZD1222 COVID-19 vaccine. Profiling relied on immunoSEQ multiplex PCR, and the TCRdb table lists in-frame clones only, not all of them. The sample carries around 120,000 clones, roughly 90% recorded once. The trim removed 4 bases at V and 0 bases at J, leaving 10 bases unmatched. Germline values: CDR1 GTSNPN, CDR2 SVGIG (reference sequence). The CDR3 length is 16 residues. Material: peripheral blood, obtained on day 0 of AZD1222 vaccination. The TCR originated in an adult in good health. The chain combines TRBV30 with TRBJ1-1; TRBD1 matches 8 bases. Here the CDR3 reads CAWNQQGGRMNTEAFF. DNA for the CDR3: TGTGCCTGGAACCAACAGGGGGGTCGGATGAACACTGAAGCTTTCTTT.